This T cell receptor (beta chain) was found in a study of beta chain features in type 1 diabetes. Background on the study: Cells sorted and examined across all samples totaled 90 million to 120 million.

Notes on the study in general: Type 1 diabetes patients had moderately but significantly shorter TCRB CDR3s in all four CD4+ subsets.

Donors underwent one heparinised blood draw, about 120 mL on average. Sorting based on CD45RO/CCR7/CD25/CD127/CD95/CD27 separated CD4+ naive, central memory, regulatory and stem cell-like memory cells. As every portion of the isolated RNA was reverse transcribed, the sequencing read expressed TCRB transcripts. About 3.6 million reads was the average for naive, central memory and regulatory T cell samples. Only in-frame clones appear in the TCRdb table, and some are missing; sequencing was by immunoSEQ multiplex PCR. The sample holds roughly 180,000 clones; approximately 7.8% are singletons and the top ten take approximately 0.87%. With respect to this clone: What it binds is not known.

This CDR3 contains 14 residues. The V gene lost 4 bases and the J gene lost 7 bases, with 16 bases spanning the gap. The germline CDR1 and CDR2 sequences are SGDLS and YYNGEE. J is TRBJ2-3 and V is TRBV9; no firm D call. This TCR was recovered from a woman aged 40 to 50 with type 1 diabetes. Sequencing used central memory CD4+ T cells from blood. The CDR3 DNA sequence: TGTGCCAGCAGCCCCTCGGTAGTGGTCAATACGCAGTATTTT. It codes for CASSPSVVVNTQYF.